The 32 T cell receptor beta chains listed next were all sequenced from one sample in a study of OX40 agonist ivuxolimab in advanced cancers. Only in-frame clones appear in the TCRdb table, and some are missing; sequencing was by immunoSEQ multiplex PCR. The table includes 70,000 or so clones, 80% detected once. The sequencing used CD4+ or CD8+ T cells sorted from blood, collected in a trial of the OX40 agonist ivuxolimab. The receptors derive from an adult with an advanced solid tumor such as melanoma, head and neck, liver or kidney cancer.

There are many counts of this clone. The chain employs TRBV2 and TRBJ2-1; no firm D call. The CDR3 covers 14 residues. Looked up from germline, CDR1 is SNHLY and CDR2 is FYNNEI. V lost 8 bases to trimming and J lost 1 base, with 12 bases between them. In nucleotides, the CDR3 is TGTGCCAGCGAAAAGCGCAGATCCTACAATGAGCAGTTCTTC. Protein: CASEKRRSYNEQFF.

The chain uses TRBV5-6 and TRBJ2-1; TRBD2 matches 9 bases. Germline V gives CDR1 SGHDT, CDR2 YYEEEE. The CDR3 covers 16 residues. J gave up 3 bases and V 0 bases, and 4 bases lay outside the gene matches. CDR3 DNA sequence: TGTGCCAGCAGCTTGGGTGCGACTAGCGGCTACAATGAGCAGTTCTTC. Its translation: CASSLGATSGYNEQFF.

The chain uses TRBV6-6 and TRBJ1-2, with 8 bases aligning to TRBD1. The J segment lost 6 bases and the V segment lost 6 bases, leaving 6 bases of the junction unmatched. The CDR3 runs to 13 residues. In germline, CDR1 is MNHNY, CDR2 SVGAGI (reference sequence). CDR3 nucleotides: TGTGCCAGCAGACGACAGACAGGGGATGGCTACACCTTC. Amino acid sequence: CASRRQTGDGYTF.

The sample holds one count of this clone. The sample holds other DNA sequences that translate to the same CDR3. The J gene is TRBJ1-2, the V gene TRBV7-9, with 10 bases matching TRBD1. In germline, CDR1 is SEHNR, CDR2 FQNEAQ (reference sequence). With 0 bases clipped from V and 6 bases from J, the junction kept 1 base outside the gene matches. This CDR3 comprises 14 residues. The CDR3 sequence: CASSLAGTGDGYTF. The CDR3 bases are TGTGCCAGCAGCTTAGCGGGGACAGGGGATGGCTACACCTTC.

The chain recombines TRBV5-6 with TRBJ1-4, with D unclear. Per the germline V gene, CDR1 is SGHDT and CDR2 is YYEEEE. This CDR3 spans 14 amino acids. V lost 4 bases to trimming and J lost 4 bases, with 11 bases between them. CDR3 in DNA: TGTGCCAGCAGCCGGCCTGGGAGTAATGAAAAACTGTTTTTT. This translates into CASSRPGSNEKLFF.

V and J are TRBV7-2 and TRBJ2-6, with no clear D. V was trimmed by 1 base and J by 0 bases, leaving 7 bases between them. Germline CDR1 and CDR2: SGHTA and FQGNSA. The CDR3 covers 16 residues. The CDR3 sequence: CASSLVKRSGANVLTF. CDR3 sequence (DNA): TGTGCCAGCAGCTTAGTGAAACGCTCTGGGGCCAACGTCCTGACTTTC. Full variable domain (missing parts from reference TRBV7-2 and TRBJ2-6): GAGVSQSPSNKVTEKGKDVELRCDPISGHTALYWYRQSLGQGLEFLIYFQGNSAPDKSGLPSDRFSAERTGGSVSTLTIQRTQQEDSAVYLCASSLVKRSGANVLTFGAGSRLTVL.

The V call is TRBV19, the J call TRBJ2-7; TRBD1 aligns across 9 bases. CDR1 and CDR2 from the germline V gene are LNHDA and SQIVND (reference sequence). V was pared by 3 bases and J by 6 bases, with 12 bases of the junction left unmatched. The CDR3 consists of 16 residues. The CDR3 loop is CASSIRGQGLAREQYF. The CDR3 DNA reads as TGTGCCAGTAGTATCCGCGGACAGGGGTTGGCGCGCGAGCAGTACTTC. Full variable domain (outside the CDR3, taken from reference TRBV19 and TRBJ2-7): DGGITQSPKYLFRKEGQNVTLSCEQNLNHDAMYWYRQDPGQGLRLIYYSQIVNDFQKGDIAEGYSVSREKKESFPLTVTSAQKNPTAFYLCASSIRGQGLAREQYFGPGTRLTVT.

The CDR3, as DNA: TGCGCCAGCAGCTTGAGTGGGACTAGCGGGGGGGCGGTCACAGATACGCAGTATTTT. Its protein is CASSLSGTSGGAVTDTQYF. The V and J genes are TRBV5-1 and TRBJ2-3; TRBD2 matches 16 bases. The germline CDR1 and CDR2 sequences are SGHRS and YFSETQ. Trimming cost V 1 base and J 2 bases; bases outside gene matches: 7. This CDR3 has 19 residues. Full variable domain (remainder filled in from reference TRBV5-1 and TRBJ2-3): KAGVTQTPRYLIKTRGQQVTLSCSPISGHRSVSWYQQTPGQGLQFLFEYFSETQRNKGNFPGRFSGRQFSNSRSEMNVSTLELGDSALYLCASSLSGTSGGAVTDTQYFGPGTRLTVL.

This rearrangement joins TRBV18 to TRBJ2-1; 9 bases agree with TRBD2. In germline, CDR1 is KGHSH, CDR2 LQKENI. Trimming removed 5 bases from V and 4 bases from J; junction bases left unmatched: 6. This CDR3 comprises 15 residues. CDR3 coding DNA: TGTGCCAGCTCAGGAGCGGGGGGTGGATACAATGAGCAGTTCTTC. Protein product: CASSGAGGGYNEQFF.

V is TRBV7-6 and J is TRBJ1-1; TRBD1 agrees at 7 bases. CDR1 is SGHVS and CDR2 is FNYEAQ in the germline V gene. The V segment lost 5 bases and the J segment 4 bases; nucleotides outside the gene matches: 10. The CDR3 has 15 amino acids. CDR3 in amino acids: CASSNPYRGRTEAFF. The DNA for the CDR3 is TGTGCCAGCAGCAACCCTTACAGGGGTCGCACTGAAGCTTTCTTT.

V gene TRBV4-1 combines with J gene TRBJ1-6, with D perhaps TRBD1 (5 bases). Trimming cost V 7 bases and J 6 bases, with 16 bases left between them. There are 15 residues in the CDR3. Germline V gene sequence: CDR1 MGHRA, CDR2 YSYEKL. DNA of the CDR3: TGCGCCAGCACCCTTAGTGAGACAGCTAATTCACCCCTCCACTTT. As protein: CASTLSETANSPLHF.

In its sample, this clone was seen many times. The chain is built from TRBV2 and TRBJ1-2, with D possibly being TRBD1 (5 bases). The germline V and J ends were trimmed by 5 bases and 11 bases, with 15 bases remaining between them. From germline, CDR1 is SNHLY and CDR2 FYNNEI. The CDR3 sequence is 12 residues long. This CDR3 reads CASSKDRGGYTF. The CDR3 DNA reads TGTGCCAGCAGTAAGGACCGGGGGGGTTACACCTTC.

J is TRBJ2-6 and V is TRBV2; D unresolved. This CDR3 spans 14 amino acids. Germline V gene data show CDR1 as SNHLY and CDR2 as FYNNEI. Trimming left V 6 bases short and J 5 bases short, with 11 bases between. CDR3 in DNA: TGTGCCAGCAGGGGTCTGAGTCGGGCCAACGTCCTGACTTTC. This translates into CASRGLSRANVLTF. The variable domain in full, with the rest retrieved from reference TRBV2 and TRBJ2-6, is EPEVTQTPSHQVTQMGQEVILRCVPISNHLYFYWYRQILGQKVEFLVSFYNNEISEKSEIFDDQFSVERPDGSNFTLKIRSTKLEDSAMYFCASRGLSRANVLTFGAGSRLTVL.

V gene TRBV9 combines with J gene TRBJ2-3; D tentatively fits TRBD1 or TRBD2 (6 bases each). The CDR3 is 16 residues long. CDR1 and CDR2 from the germline V gene are SGDLS and YYNGEE. With 1 base removed from V and 4 bases from J, the gap between germline ends came to 16 bases. In DNA, the CDR3 is TGTGCCAGCAGCGTAAGGGGGGATAGTCTTCCAGATACGCAGTATTTT. Translation gives CASSVRGDSLPDTQYF.

V is TRBV27 and J is TRBJ1-5; unclear D gene. The CDR3 runs 14 residues. The germline V gene has CDR1 MNHEY and CDR2 SMNVEV (reference sequence). Trimming took 6 bases from V and 5 from J, leaving 14 bases between them. The CDR3 nucleotides are TGTGCCAGCAGCGCCCTAGGTGGGTATCAGCCCCAGCATTTT. Protein product: CASSALGGYQPQHF.

CDR3: CASSQNSANTGELFF. The CDR3 DNA reads TGCGCCAGCAGCCAGAACAGCGCGAACACCGGGGAGCTGTTTTTT. The chain carries TRBV4-1 and TRBJ2-2; D remains ambiguous. V lost 3 bases, J lost 0 bases, and 8 bases lay in between. Germline CDR1 is MGHRA and CDR2 is YSYEKL. The CDR3 length is 15 residues.

The chain is built from TRBV19 and TRBJ1-5, with a tentative D call TRBD1 (5 bases). V was cut by 4 bases and J by 4 bases, with 11 bases left in between. From germline, CDR1 is LNHDA and CDR2 SQIVND (reference sequence). CDR3 length: 14 residues. CDR3 in DNA: TGTGCCAGTAGTACGGGGCTTGGGAATCAGCCCCAGCATTTT. Encoded protein: CASSTGLGNQPQHF.

The chain joins TRBV7-9 to TRBJ1-2, with D tentatively TRBD1 (6 bases). From germline, CDR1 is SEHNR and CDR2 FQNEAQ (reference sequence). The CDR3 totals 14 residues. Trimming removed 2 bases from V and 6 bases from J, with 13 bases in between. In DNA form, the CDR3 reads TGTGCCAGCAGCTTACTCGGGGGCGGTAATGGCTACACCTTC. This codes for CASSLLGGGNGYTF. The full variable domain, completed using reference TRBV7-9 and TRBJ1-2, is DTGVSQNPRHKITKRGQNVTFRCDPISEHNRLYWYRQTLGQGPEFLTYFQNEAQLEKSRLLSDRFSAERPKGSFSTLEIQRTEQGDSAMYLCASSLLGGGNGYTFGSGTRLTVV.

The chain joins TRBV7-8 to TRBJ1-2, with D unresolved. CDR3 length: 14 residues. The V end lost 5 bases, the J end lost 5 bases, and 15 bases lay between the germline ends. The germline V gene encodes CDR1 SGHVS and CDR2 FQNEAQ. The CDR3 sequence: CASSTLGRLYGYTF. CDR3 nucleotide sequence: TGTGCCAGCAGCACTTTGGGGAGACTGTATGGCTACACCTTC.

The rearrangement links TRBV30 to TRBJ1-5; 7 nucleotides line up with TRBD1. With V trimmed by 3 bases and J by 3 bases, 8 bases remained unmatched. CDR1 is GTSNPN and CDR2 is SVGIG in the germline V gene (reference sequence). CDR3 length equals 15 residues. The chain's CDR3 is CAWSEGAILNQPQHF. In DNA form, the CDR3 reads TGTGCCTGGAGCGAGGGGGCCATTCTCAATCAGCCCCAGCATTTT.

The genes are TRBV10-1 and TRBJ1-5, with D possibly TRBD1 on 6 matching bases. Germline V gene lookup returns CDR1 WNHNN and CDR2 SYGVQD (reference sequence). V was shortened by 8 bases and J by 5 bases, with 16 bases between the two germline ends. The CDR3 loop spans 14 amino acids. The chain's CDR3 is CASPLDRIDQPQHF. The CDR3 DNA follows: TGCGCCAGCCCCCTAGACAGGATCGATCAGCCCCAGCATTTT.

The genes are TRBV19 and TRBJ2-5, with 8 bases fitting TRBD1. The J segment lost 0 bases and the V segment lost 1 base, leaving 4 bases of the junction unmatched. CDR1 and CDR2 (germline): LNHDA, SQIVND (reference sequence). CDR3 size: 16 residues. CDR3 bases: TGTGCCAGTAGTATAGGGCAGGGGGCATACCAAGAGACCCAGTACTTC. Amino acids: CASSIGQGAYQETQYF.

The chain uses TRBV9 and TRBJ1-2; no clear D. V was clipped by 2 bases and J by 4 bases, with 9 bases between them. Germline-derived CDR1 and CDR2 are SGDLS and YYNGEE. The CDR3 is 13 residues long. The CDR3 nucleotides read TGTGCCAGCAGCGTCTCCGCTTTCTATGGCTACACCTTC. Encoded protein: CASSVSAFYGYTF.

The V call is TRBV7-9, the J call TRBJ2-4, with TRBD1 matching over 7 bases. The CDR3 loop spans 13 amino acids. V was clipped by 5 bases and J by 15 bases; unmatched bases: 13. Germline V CDR1 and CDR2: SEHNR, FQNEAQ (reference sequence). Written as DNA, the CDR3 is TGTGCCAGCAGCCTAGAGGCAGGGGGTCTCGTGTACTTC. This gives the protein CASSLEAGGLVYF.

The chain uses TRBV5-6 and TRBJ1-2; D perhaps matches TRBD1 (5 bases). Germline lookup yields CDR1 SGHDT and CDR2 YYEEEE. The V and J ends lost 2 bases and 0 bases respectively, with 11 bases between them. This CDR3 comprises 15 residues. The CDR3 coding sequence is TGTGCCAGCAGCTTCCGGTTGGACACTAACTATGGCTACACCTTC. This sequence encodes CASSFRLDTNYGYTF.

The chain uses TRBV7-2 and TRBJ2-1, with D unclear. This CDR3 is built from 16 residues. Trimming removed 4 bases at V and 5 bases at J, with 18 bases between. Germline assignment: CDR1 SGHTA and CDR2 FQGNSA. The CDR3 reads CASSSGWGLTNNEQFF. The CDR3 DNA sequence: TGTGCCAGCAGCTCCGGGTGGGGATTAACAAACAATGAGCAGTTCTTC. Full variable domain (outside the CDR3, taken from reference TRBV7-2 and TRBJ2-1): GAGVSQSPSNKVTEKGKDVELRCDPISGHTALYWYRQSLGQGLEFLIYFQGNSAPDKSGLPSDRFSAERTGGSVSTLTIQRTQQEDSAVYLCASSSGWGLTNNEQFFGPGTRLTVL.

This chain joins TRBV5-6 and TRBJ1-2; unclear D gene. CDR3 length: 15 residues. Per the germline V gene, CDR1 is SGHDT and CDR2 is YYEEEE. V was pared by 2 bases and J by 0 bases, with 11 bases between. DNA for the CDR3: TGTGCCAGCAGCTTTTGGGCAGCCGCTAACTATGGCTACACCTTC. It translates to CASSFWAAANYGYTF.

The CDR3 protein is CASSASQGRNEKLFF. The CDR3 nucleotides read TGTGCCAGCAGTGCGTCACAGGGGCGGAATGAAAAACTGTTTTTT. The chain has TRBV6-1 and TRBJ1-4; 7 bases are shared with TRBD1. This CDR3 is 15 amino acids long. Trimming removed 4 bases from V and 5 bases from J; junction bases left unmatched: 7. Per germline, CDR1 MNHNS and CDR2 SASEGT.

The V gene is TRBV6-6, the J gene TRBJ2-3; D possibly uses TRBD1 or TRBD2 (5 bases each). The CDR3 totals 16 residues. V lost 6 bases, J lost 1 base, and 17 bases lay in between. CDR1 is MNHNY, CDR2 SVGAGI, per germline (reference sequence). The CDR3 protein is CASRARGLMGTDTQYF. CDR3 in DNA: TGTGCCAGCAGGGCCCGGGGCTTAATGGGCACAGATACGCAGTATTTT.

The V and J genes are TRBV2 and TRBJ1-5, with 10 bases lining up with TRBD1. This CDR3 has 16 amino acids. The V segment lost 2 bases and the J segment 4 bases; nucleotides outside the gene matches: 5. Germline loops: CDR1 SNHLY, CDR2 FYNNEI. CDR3 protein: CASSENRDRGNQPQHF. DNA of the CDR3: TGTGCCAGCAGTGAAAATAGGGACAGGGGTAATCAGCCCCAGCATTTT.

V gene TRBV6-1 combines with J gene TRBJ2-1; 12 bases agree with TRBD1. V shed 3 bases and J 7 bases; nucleotides not matched to a gene: 7. CDR3 length equals 16 residues. Germline V gives CDR1 MNHNS, CDR2 SASEGT. CDR3 residues: CASSEGQGASWNEQFF. The DNA of the CDR3 is TGTGCCAGCAGTGAGGGACAGGGGGCTTCTTGGAATGAGCAGTTCTTC.

The CDR3: CASSHPGTASYEQYF. CDR3 in DNA: TGTGCCAGCAGCCACCCCGGGACGGCCTCCTACGAGCAGTACTTC. The chain recombines TRBV2 with TRBJ2-7; D assignment may be TRBD1 or TRBD2 (5 bases each). There are 15 residues in the CDR3. Trimming took off 6 bases at V and 0 bases at J, with 15 bases between the two ends. CDR1 and CDR2 (germline): SNHLY, FYNNEI.